Below are 29 T cell receptor beta chains sequenced from a single sample in a study of identical twins (dated by TCRdb to 2015 to 2016). Libraries were built with 5' RACE. TCRdb records Illumina HiSeq 2000 as the sequencer. TCRdb ran its own pipeline on the public reads, namely fastp trimming at Q25 and MiXCR clone calling, and kept in-frame beta chains. Rows are unified per CDR3 protein, each entry keeping the most common DNA and genes. For this sample there are some 600,000 distinct CDR3 sequences; just over 7% appear just once. The ten largest clones capture 1.5% to 2% of the sample. These data also featured in a second study, about yellow fever vaccine responses in identical twins.

The sample was PBMCs. Receptor source: a woman under 30 in good health.

This clonotype was found many times. The chain employs TRBV7-6 and TRBJ2-2; TRBD2 is a possible D gene (6 bases). The CDR3 totals 13 residues. CDR1 and CDR2 (germline): SGHVS, FNYEAQ. V gave up 3 bases and J gave up 5 bases, with 7 bases separating them. The CDR3 coding sequence is TGTGCCAGCAGCTTCGGGAGAACCGGGGAGCTGTTTTTT. It codes for CASSFGRTGELFF.

The rearrangement joins TRBV12-5 to TRBJ1-3; D is unclear. Germline V CDR1 and CDR2: LGHNT, FRNRAP. The CDR3 length is 13 residues. V gave up 10 bases and J gave up 2 bases, with 12 bases separating them. The DNA of the CDR3 is TGTGCTATCAGCGGAACAGCTGGAAACACCATATATTTT. This gives the protein CAISGTAGNTIYF.

This clonotype was counted between two and nine times. The CDR3 region has the DNA TGTGCTAGTGGTTTGAAGAGCGGGGGAATAAGCACAGATACGCAGTATTTT. This sequence encodes CASGLKSGGISTDTQYF. The genes are TRBV12-5 and TRBJ2-3; 8 nucleotides match TRBD2. V dropped 2 bases and J dropped 0; count of bases not matched to a gene: 7. CDR1 is LGHNT and CDR2 is FRNRAP in the germline V gene. CDR3 length: 17 amino acids.

The genes are TRBV6-6 and TRBJ2-1; 9 bases are shared with TRBD2. The CDR3 length is 13 residues. In germline, CDR1 is MNHNY, CDR2 SVGAGI (reference sequence). The V segment lost 7 bases and the J segment 9 bases; nucleotides outside the gene matches: 7. The CDR3 loop is CASTHSGSGEQFF. The CDR3 DNA reads as TGTGCCAGCACTCATAGCGGGAGCGGTGAGCAGTTCTTC.

This clonotype was recorded at least ten times. The V and J genes are TRBV6-5 and TRBJ1-1; D is perhaps TRBD1 (5 bases). Per the germline V gene, CDR1 is MNHEY and CDR2 is SVGAGI. The V gene lost 2 bases and the J gene lost 4 bases, with 14 bases spanning the gap. The CDR3 sequence is 15 residues long. The CDR3 DNA sequence: TGTGCCAGCAGTTACACGGGGCCCAGACTCACTGAAGCTTTCTTT. Amino acid sequence: CASSYTGPRLTEAFF.

The chain links TRBV5-1 to TRBJ2-1; maybe TRBD1 (5 bases). Looked up from germline, CDR1 is SGHRS and CDR2 is YFSETQ. The CDR3 has 14 residues. Trimming stripped 0 bases from V and 10 bases from J, with 14 bases between. DNA of the CDR3: TGCGCCAGCAGCTTGGAAAGGGGCTCTGGGGAGCAGTTCTTC. Protein sequence: CASSLERGSGEQFF.

This clonotype was observed a few times. CDR3 protein: CASSPGVAGGSYNEQFF. The CDR3 coding sequence is TGCGCCAGCAGCCCGGGGGTAGCGGGGGGATCGTACAATGAGCAGTTCTTC. The rearrangement links TRBV5-1 to TRBJ2-1; 10 positions match TRBD2. Germline CDR1 SGHRS, CDR2 YFSETQ. Unmatched junction bases numbered 11, after V lost 4 bases and J lost 4 bases. This CDR3 is 17 amino acids long. The variable domain in full, completed from reference TRBV5-1 and TRBJ2-1, reads KAGVTQTPRYLIKTRGQQVTLSCSPISGHRSVSWYQQTPGQGLQFLFEYFSETQRNKGNFPGRFSGRQFSNSRSEMNVSTLELGDSALYLCASSPGVAGGSYNEQFFGPGTRLTVL.

This clonotype came up many times. This sequence joins TRBV12-3 or TRBV12-4 and TRBJ2-3; 12 nucleotides align to TRBD2. This CDR3 is 16 amino acids long. Trimming at V came to 5 bases and at J to 6 bases, leaving 9 bases not matched to a gene. Here the CDR3 reads CASSGSLAGGTDTQYF. CDR3 nucleotide sequence: TGTGCCAGCAGTGGATCACTAGCGGGAGGAACGGATACGCAGTATTTT.

This chain links TRBV10-3 with TRBJ2-3; 9 bases map to TRBD2. Germline-derived CDR1 and CDR2 are ENHRY and SYGVKD. The V and J ends lost 9 bases and 4 bases, in that order; junction bases with no gene match: 8. The CDR3 has 14 amino acids. The CDR3 sequence: CAMKASGVPDTQYF. The CDR3, as DNA: TGTGCCATGAAGGCTAGCGGGGTACCAGATACGCAGTATTTT.

This clonotype was counted many times. J is TRBJ1-1 and V is TRBV7-3; no firm D call. This CDR3 spans 15 amino acids. Germline V CDR1 and CDR2: SGHTA, FQGTGA. Trimming stripped 0 bases from V and 6 bases from J, with 14 bases between. CDR3 sequence: CASSLTPEGGAEAFF. The CDR3 DNA follows: TGTGCCAGCAGCTTAACCCCCGAGGGTGGCGCTGAAGCTTTCTTT. The full variable domain, with the rest looked up from reference TRBV7-3 and TRBJ1-1, is GAGVSQTPSNKVTEKGKYVELRCDPISGHTALYWYRQSLGQGPEFLIYFQGTGAADDSGLPNDRFFAVRPEGSVSTLKIQRTERGDSAVYLCASSLTPEGGAEAFFGQGTRLTVV.

This rearrangement joins TRBV12-3 or TRBV12-4 to TRBJ1-2; weak D call: TRBD1 (6 bases). CDR3 length: 14 residues. The V gene lost 6 bases and the J gene lost 7 bases, with 18 bases spanning the gap. This CDR3 is CASRRGRGLVGYTF. As DNA, the CDR3 is TGTGCCAGCAGGCGTGGTAGGGGGTTGGTTGGCTACACCTTC.

This clonotype came up a few times. This chain joins TRBV5-1 and TRBJ2-3; TRBD2 matches 12 bases. The V gene's germline CDR1 is SGHRS and CDR2 YFSETQ. The junction had 9 bases not matched to a gene; V was cut back by 5 bases and J by 2 bases. The CDR3 has 17 residues. Written as DNA, the CDR3 is TGCGCCAGCAGGGGGATAGGACTAGCGGGAAACACAGATACGCAGTATTTT. Translation: CASRGIGLAGNTDTQYF.

This clonotype was seen at least ten times. This sequence joins TRBV18 and TRBJ2-5; D gene unclear. CDR1 is KGHSH, CDR2 LQKENI, per germline. CDR3 length: 13 amino acids. Trimming stripped 2 bases from V and 1 base from J, with 5 bases between. CDR3 DNA: TGTGCCAGCTCACCAGCACTCCAAGAGACCCAGTACTTC. Its protein product is CASSPALQETQYF.

The CDR3 loop is CASSPRGALGEQFF. The DNA of the CDR3 is TGTGCCAGCAGTCCCAGAGGTGCCTTGGGTGAGCAGTTCTTC. The genes are TRBV12-3 or TRBV12-4 and TRBJ2-1; D is uncertain. V dropped 5 bases and J dropped 9 bases, with 17 bases sitting between them. There are 14 residues in the CDR3.

This clonotype came up a few times. The chain combines TRBV10-2 with TRBJ2-1; TRBD1 aligns across 11 bases. Germline V gene sequence: CDR1 WSHSY, CDR2 SAAADI. The V segment lost 7 bases and the J segment 8 bases; nucleotides outside the gene matches: 10. This CDR3 is built from 15 residues. The CDR3 DNA sequence: TGCGCCAGCACGGGCCAGGGACAGGGGGGCGATGAGCAGTTCTTC. Amino acid sequence: CASTGQGQGGDEQFF.

This clonotype showed up many times. The chain recombines TRBV7-6 with TRBJ2-1; the D gene could be TRBD1 or TRBD2 (7 bases each). Trimming removed 6 bases at V and 6 bases at J, with 21 bases between. Germline V gene lookup returns CDR1 SGHVS and CDR2 FNYEAQ. CDR3 length equals 16 residues. The CDR3 DNA sequence: TGTGCCAGCAGAGCGGGCGGACTAGGGGGCTTCAATGAGCAGTTCTTC. It yields the protein CASRAGGLGGFNEQFF.

This clonotype was picked up a small number of times. This chain joins TRBV5-1 and TRBJ2-7, with D possibly TRBD1 on 6 matching bases. The germline gives CDR1 SGHRS, CDR2 YFSETQ. V was shortened by 1 base and J by 6 bases, with 14 bases between the two germline ends. This CDR3 region has 14 residues. CDR3 amino acids: CASSLSGDIGEQYV. CDR3 DNA: TGCGCCAGCAGCTTGTCAGGGGACATTGGCGAGCAGTACGTC.

There are a few counts of this clonotype. The chain carries TRBV25-1 and TRBJ1-2, with no clear D. CDR1 is MGHDK, CDR2 SYGVNS, per germline. The V end was cut by 4 bases, the J end by 5 bases, with 8 bases between. This CDR3 has 12 amino acids. The CDR3 nucleotides read TGTGCCAGCAGTGTAGCCTTATATGGCTACACCTTC. Residues: CASSVALYGYTF.

The chain recombines TRBV19 with TRBJ2-2; TRBD1 agrees at 8 bases. The CDR3 consists of 15 residues. V trimming: 4 bases; J trimming: 4 bases; junction bases outside the gene matches: 5. Germline CDR1 is LNHDA and CDR2 is SQIVND (reference sequence). DNA of the CDR3: TGTGCCAGTAGTACTCAGGGGGCTGGCACCGGGGAGCTGTTTTTT. This gives the protein CASSTQGAGTGELFF.

This clonotype was counted a few times. CDR3 bases: TGCGCCAGCAGCCAAGATGGACAGGCCGAGATGGGACGCACCTTC. This translates into CASSQDGQAEMGRTF. This chain connects TRBV4-1 to TRBJ1-2; TRBD1 matches at 7 bases. Looked up from germline, CDR1 is MGHRA and CDR2 is YSYEKL. The length of the CDR3 is 15 residues. The V and J ends lost 0 bases and 13 bases, in that order; junction bases with no gene match: 14.

The chain is built from TRBV20-1 and TRBJ1-1; D unresolved. Germline CDR1 and CDR2: DFQATT and SNEGSKA (reference sequence). This CDR3 region has 11 residues. V lost 6 bases, J lost 1 base, and 6 bases lay in between. CDR3 sequence (DNA): TGCAGTGCCTCCGGGAACACTGAAGCTTTCTTT. Amino acids: CSASGNTEAFF.

This clonotype was found a few times. This chain joins TRBV20-1 and TRBJ2-5; 7 bases are a match to TRBD2. Germline V gives CDR1 DFQATT, CDR2 SNEGSKA (reference sequence). The CDR3 is made up of 11 amino acids. CDR3 DNA: TGCAGCCAGGGAGGGCCAGAGACCCAGTACTTC. It codes for CSQGGPETQYF.

The chain couples TRBV7-8 to TRBJ2-5, with TRBD2 matching 10 bases. J lost 4 bases, V lost 4 bases, and 12 bases had no gene match. The germline V gene encodes CDR1 SGHVS and CDR2 FQNEAQ. The CDR3 covers 17 residues. The CDR3 loop reads CASSYPKREGPRETQYF. The CDR3 nucleotides read TGTGCCAGCAGCTACCCTAAGCGGGAGGGCCCTCGAGAGACCCAGTACTTC.

This clonotype was seen a few times. V is TRBV18 and J is TRBJ1-4; 10 bases fit TRBD1. V was pared by 6 bases and J by 13 bases, with 11 bases of the junction left unmatched. Germline loops: CDR1 KGHSH, CDR2 LQKENI. The CDR3 runs to 14 residues. DNA for the CDR3: TGTGCCAGCTCGCCCCGGGACAGGGGAAATGCACTGTTTTTT. Translating gives CASSPRDRGNALFF.

This clonotype has ten or more counts. The rearrangement joins TRBV28 to TRBJ2-7; 9 positions match TRBD1. Germline V gene sequence: CDR1 MDHEN, CDR2 SYDVKM. The V gene end was trimmed by 4 bases and the J gene end by 6 bases; junction bases not matched to a gene: 7. The CDR3 has 14 amino acids. Written as DNA, the CDR3 is TGTGCCAGCAGTTCCGGGACAGGGTATGGCGAGCAGTACGTC. Translating it yields CASSSGTGYGEQYV.

This clonotype was counted many times. V gene TRBV7-9 combines with J gene TRBJ1-2, with 7 bases fitting TRBD1. The CDR3 spans 14 residues. V shed 4 bases, J shed 2 bases, and the junction held 4 bases outside the gene matches. The germline V gene encodes CDR1 SEHNR and CDR2 FQNEAQ (reference sequence). This chain's CDR3 is CASSSPGGNYGYTF. The CDR3 nucleotides read TGTGCCAGCAGCTCCCCAGGGGGAAACTATGGCTACACCTTC.

This clonotype was recorded at least ten times. DNA of the CDR3: TGCAGTGCGCCGACAGGGAACACTGAAGCTTTCTTT. This translates into CSAPTGNTEAFF. This chain joins TRBV20-1 and TRBJ1-1; a possible D gene is TRBD1 (6 bases). In germline, CDR1 is DFQATT, CDR2 SNEGSKA (reference sequence). The CDR3 is made up of 12 amino acids. The germline V and J ends were trimmed by 6 bases and 1 base, with 9 bases remaining between them.

The chain uses TRBV5-1 and TRBJ2-7; D is perhaps TRBD2 (5 bases). CDR3 length: 14 amino acids. Trimming took off 0 bases at V and 4 bases at J, with 11 bases between the two ends. CDR1 and CDR2 (germline): SGHRS, YFSETQ. The CDR3 DNA reads TGCGCCAGCAGCTTGGAGGGCAGAGGGTACGAGCAGTACTTC. It codes for CASSLEGRGYEQYF.

This clonotype was seen a handful of times. The V gene is TRBV3-1, the J gene TRBJ1-1; TRBD1 might be the D (5 bases). Trimming stripped 3 bases from V and 6 bases from J, with 17 bases between. The CDR3 length is 15 residues. Germline CDR1 LGHDT, CDR2 YNNKEL (reference sequence). CDR3 nucleotides: TGTGCCAGCAGCCACCTTCCGGTCGGGGGGGCTGAAGCTTTCTTT. It encodes CASSHLPVGGAEAFF.